The present entry profiles one T cell receptor beta chain with its context. No antigen is known for it. Measured with immunoSEQ multiplex PCR; TCRdb has only the in-frame clones, and not every one. The sample lists 2 million to 2.5 million clones; more than 85% were seen once. CDR3 length equals 15 residues. CDR1 is GTSNPN, CDR2 SVGIG, per germline (reference sequence). Trimming shortened V by 1 base and J by 7 bases, and 18 bases separated the two germline ends. This sample stems from a study of shared clonotypes between healthy human individuals. Study findings and constraints: The study found lower generation probabilities in non-shared clonotypes than in those shared by all four donors. Clonotype sharing among donors was thought likely to change with sequencing depth. Roughly 5.3% of naive CD4 clonotypes were common to a handful of donors.

The clonotype originates from a man aged 18 to 29 in good health. Some clones in this sample may be carry-over from other donors' samples. V is TRBV30 and J is TRBJ2-3; D is possibly TRBD1 (5 bases). The sample taken for sequencing was naive CD4+ T cells from PBMCs. Subset: CD45RA+ positively selected. The CDR3 DNA follows: TGTGCCTGGAGTGATACCGGAAGGGGCATAAATACGCAGTATTTT. Encoded protein: CAWSDTGRGINTQYF.